A single sample gave rise to the 30 T cell receptor beta chains below, sequenced in a study of control samples from healthy donors and cancer patients. Profiling relied on immunoSEQ multiplex PCR, and the TCRdb table lists in-frame clones only, not all of them. The repertoire includes about 130,000 clones, nearly 90% of them detected once, and approximately 8% sits in the top ten. Sequenced: PBMCs. These receptor sequences come from a man aged 50 or older with head and neck cancer.

V and J are TRBV19 and TRBJ1-5; tentative D call: TRBD1 (5 bases). The germline V gene has CDR1 LNHDA and CDR2 SQIVND (reference sequence). The CDR3 sequence is 14 residues long. Trimming pared 6 bases from V and 3 bases from J, leaving 12 bases between. The DNA for the CDR3 is TGTGCCAGTAGCCCATGGGGGTACAATCAGCCCCAGCATTTT. Amino acids: CASSPWGYNQPQHF.

The rearrangement joins TRBV10-2 to TRBJ1-4; unclear D gene. This CDR3 is built from 13 residues. The germline CDR1 and CDR2 sequences are WSHSY and SAAADI. Trimming left V 1 base short and J 5 bases short, with 5 bases between. In DNA form, the CDR3 reads TGCGCCAGCAGTGAGTGGCCGAATGAAAAACTGTTTTTT. This translates into CASSEWPNEKLFF.

V is TRBV11-1 and J is TRBJ2-2, with D possibly matching TRBD2 (5 bases). V was shortened by 3 bases and J by 0 bases, with 5 bases between the two germline ends. The CDR3 has 14 amino acids. Germline V gene lookup returns CDR1 SGHAT and CDR2 FQDESV (reference sequence). Here the CDR3 reads CASSFGTNTGELFF. The DNA for the CDR3 is TGTGCCAGCAGCTTCGGGACGAACACCGGGGAGCTGTTTTTT. The full variable domain, rest sourced from reference TRBV11-1 and TRBJ2-2, is EAEVAQSPRYKITEKSQAVAFWCDPISGHATLYWYRQILGQGPELLVQFQDESVVDDSQLPKDRFSAERLKGVDSTLKIQPAELGDSAMYLCASSFGTNTGELFFGEGSRLTVL.

The gene calls are TRBV12-3 or TRBV12-4 and TRBJ1-2; 8 bases align to TRBD1. V was pared by 7 bases and J by 7 bases, with 5 bases of the junction left unmatched. The CDR3 is 12 amino acids. Written as DNA, the CDR3 is TGTGCCAGCACCACACAGGGGGTTGGCTACACCTTC. This translates into CASTTQGVGYTF.

The chain is built from TRBV9 and TRBJ2-7; no clear D gene. The germline CDR1 and CDR2 sequences are SGDLS and YYNGEE. This CDR3 has 14 residues. V was clipped by 2 bases and J by 0 bases, with 9 bases between them. The CDR3 is CASSVGPSSYEQYF. The CDR3 DNA sequence: TGTGCCAGCAGCGTGGGCCCTAGCTCCTACGAGCAGTACTTC. Full variable domain (remainder filled in from reference TRBV9 and TRBJ2-7): DSGVTQTPKHLITATGQRVTLRCSPRSGDLSVYWYQQSLDQGLQFLIQYYNGEERAKGNILERFSAQQFPDLHSELNLSSLELGDSALYFCASSVGPSSYEQYFGPGTRLTVT.

The rearrangement joins TRBV5-1 to TRBJ1-4; 9 bases map to TRBD1. The CDR3 totals 15 residues. CDR1 SGHRS and CDR2 YFSETQ come from the germline V gene. V was pared by 4 bases and J by 5 bases, with 6 bases of the junction left unmatched. CDR3 DNA: TGCGCCAGCAGCCAAGCCGGGACAGGGAATGAAAAACTGTTTTTT. Translation gives CASSQAGTGNEKLFF.

The CDR3 spells CASSKGVAGGTDTQYF. The CDR3 nucleotides read TGTGCCAGCAGCAAAGGGGTTGCGGGAGGCACAGATACGCAGTATTTT. V is TRBV28 and J is TRBJ2-3; 7 bases are shared with TRBD2. The CDR3 has 16 amino acids. Trimming took 6 bases from V and 1 from J; bases not matched to a gene: 10. CDR1 and CDR2 from the germline V gene are MDHEN and SYDVKM.

This chain uses TRBV3-1 (or the pseudogene TRBV3-2) with TRBJ1-6; TRBD1 agrees at 7 bases. CDR3 length: 14 amino acids. Germline CDR1 and CDR2: LGHDT and YNNKEL (reference sequence). V lost 3 bases to trimming and J lost 7 bases; unmatched junction nucleotides: 3. The CDR3 DNA is TGTGCCAGCAGCCAGACAGGGAAGAATTCACCCCTCCACTTT. Its protein product is CASSQTGKNSPLHF.

This clone appeared a single time. The chain joins TRBV10-2 to TRBJ1-1; D is uncertain. The CDR3 covers 14 residues. Germline V gene sequence: CDR1 WSHSY, CDR2 SAAADI. V lost 2 bases and J 0 bases, leaving 7 bases between the germline ends. In DNA form, the CDR3 reads TGCGCCAGCAGTGAGCCAGGTCTGAACACTGAAGCTTTCTTT. As protein: CASSEPGLNTEAFF.

The chain uses TRBV28 and TRBJ2-7; D uncertain. V was pared by 7 bases and J by 0 bases, with 16 bases between. Germline-derived CDR1 and CDR2 are MDHEN and SYDVKM. The CDR3 covers 15 residues. CDR3 nucleotides: TGTGCCAGCACCCCCCTTTACAGTAACTCCTACGAGCAGTACTTC. Its protein is CASTPLYSNSYEQYF. Based on the CDR3 plus reference TRBV28 and TRBJ2-7, the full variable domain is DVKVTQSSRYLVKRTGEKVFLECVQDMDHENMFWYRQDPGLGLRLIYFSYDVKMKEKGDIPEGYSVSREKKERFSLILESASTNQTSMYLCASTPLYSNSYEQYFGPGTRLTVT.

The rearrangement joins TRBV19 to TRBJ1-3; D gene unclear. Trimming left V 4 bases short and J 1 base short, with 8 bases between. The CDR3 runs to 14 residues. Germline loops: CDR1 LNHDA, CDR2 SQIVND (reference sequence). CDR3 amino acids: CASSRETSGNTIYF. In DNA, the CDR3 is TGTGCCAGTAGTAGGGAGACATCTGGAAACACCATATATTTT.

V is TRBV3-1 (or the pseudogene TRBV3-2) and J is TRBJ1-2; the D is unclear. The CDR3 is made up of 15 amino acids. Deletions cut 4 bases from V and 7 bases from J, with 19 bases between. Germline values: CDR1 LGHDT, CDR2 YNNKEL (reference sequence). CDR3 residues: CASSPSLLATRGYTF. CDR3 bases: TGTGCCAGCAGCCCTTCCCTTCTGGCTACTCGTGGCTACACCTTC.

The genes are TRBV21-1 and TRBJ1-5; the table assigns TRBD1, which was not confirmed against the DNA. TRBV21-1 is a recognized pseudogene. The CDR3 runs 14 residues. Here the CDR3 DNA reads TGTGCCAGCAGCAAAGGGACAGGGTATCAGCCCCAGCATTTT. Its protein product is CASSKGTGYQPQHF.

The chain combines TRBV5-6 with TRBJ2-7, with a tentative D call TRBD1 (6 bases). From germline, CDR1 is SGHDT and CDR2 YYEEEE. The CDR3 extends over 14 amino acids. The V end was cut by 4 bases, the J end by 3 bases, with 14 bases between. CDR3: CASSAGDVHYEQYF. The CDR3 DNA reads TGTGCCAGCAGCGCAGGGGATGTCCACTACGAGCAGTACTTC.

The chain has TRBV5-1 and TRBJ2-3; 7 bases line up with TRBD1. Germline V gene sequence: CDR1 SGHRS, CDR2 YFSETQ. This CDR3 is 15 amino acids long. The J segment lost 0 bases and the V segment lost 0 bases, leaving 1 base of the junction unmatched. The CDR3 DNA reads TGCGCCAGCAGCTTGGAGGGGGCGAGCACAGATACGCAGTATTTT. It is translated as CASSLEGASTDTQYF.

In DNA, the CDR3 is TGTGCCAGCAGTTACCAACTAGCGGGAGCGGGAGAGCAGTACTTC. Its protein is CASSYQLAGAGEQYF. This chain uses TRBV6-6 with TRBJ2-7; TRBD2 agrees at 11 bases. Trimming took 2 bases from V and 7 from J; bases not matched to a gene: 7. Germline values: CDR1 MNHNY, CDR2 SVGAGI (reference sequence). CDR3 size: 15 residues.

V gene TRBV27 combines with J gene TRBJ1-5; 10 bases line up with TRBD1. The CDR3 consists of 16 residues. Germline trimming cut 5 bases from V and 3 bases from J; bases unmatched to any gene: 7. The germline CDR1 and CDR2 sequences are MNHEY and SMNVEV (reference sequence). The CDR3 DNA reads as TGTGCCAGCAGTCTCCAGACAGGGGGCACCAATCAGCCCCAGCATTTT. This gives the protein CASSLQTGGTNQPQHF.

This chain uses TRBV5-1 with TRBJ1-3, with unresolved D. Trimming took 2 bases from V and 5 from J, leaving 11 bases between them. The germline V gene encodes CDR1 SGHRS and CDR2 YFSETQ. The CDR3 runs 14 residues. Here the CDR3 DNA reads TGCGCCAGCAGCTTTATCGGGGAGAGAAACACCATATATTTT. It yields the protein CASSFIGERNTIYF.

The V and J genes are TRBV14 and TRBJ1-2; D gene ambiguous. V shed 2 bases and J shed 6 bases, with 13 bases lying between them. The CDR3 is made up of 14 amino acids. Per germline, CDR1 SGHDN and CDR2 FVKESK. The CDR3 protein is CASSQRRDWNGYTF. The CDR3 DNA follows: TGTGCCAGCAGCCAAAGAAGGGATTGGAATGGCTACACCTTC. Drawing the rest from reference TRBV14 and TRBJ1-2, the complete variable domain is EAGVTQFPSHSVIEKGQTVTLRCDPISGHDNLYWYRRVMGKEIKFLLHFVKESKQDESGMPNNRFLAERTGGTYSTLKVQPAELEDSGVYFCASSQRRDWNGYTFGSGTRLTVV.

The chain has TRBV9 and TRBJ2-3; 12 nucleotides match TRBD2. Trimming at V came to 3 bases and at J to 4 bases, leaving 9 bases not matched to a gene. This CDR3 is 17 amino acids long. The germline V gene has CDR1 SGDLS and CDR2 YYNGEE. The CDR3 protein is CASSASSGGAGSDTQYF. Written as DNA, the CDR3 is TGTGCCAGCAGCGCCTCTAGCGGGGGGGCCGGTTCAGATACGCAGTATTTT.

With regard to this clone: This same CDR3 is encoded by further DNA sequences in the sample. This chain joins TRBV6-5 and TRBJ1-5; TRBD1 aligns across 8 bases. Germline V gene lookup returns CDR1 MNHEY and CDR2 SVGAGI. Trimming cost V 2 bases and J 2 bases; bases outside gene matches: 2. The CDR3 length is 15 residues. This CDR3 reads CASSYGQGGNQPQHF. The DNA for the CDR3 is TGTGCCAGCAGTTACGGACAGGGCGGCAATCAGCCCCAGCATTTT.

The V gene is TRBV2, the J gene TRBJ1-1; 8 bases match TRBD1. The CDR3 runs to 13 residues. The germline gives CDR1 SNHLY, CDR2 FYNNEI. The V gene end was trimmed by 6 bases and the J gene end by 5 bases; junction bases not matched to a gene: 5. CDR3 bases: TGTGCCAGCAGAGCAGGGGGCGGGACTGAAGCTTTCTTT. Amino acids: CASRAGGGTEAFF.

This clone was recorded only once. V usage is TRBV19 and J usage is TRBJ1-5; D perhaps matches TRBD1 (6 bases). Trimming removed 3 bases at V and 2 bases at J, with 11 bases between. CDR1 LNHDA and CDR2 SQIVND come from the germline V gene (reference sequence). The CDR3 length is 15 residues. The CDR3: CASSIGRGGNQPQHF. The CDR3, as DNA: TGTGCCAGTAGTATCGGCAGGGGTGGCAATCAGCCCCAGCATTTT. Combining the CDR3 with reference TRBV19 and TRBJ1-5 gives the whole variable domain DGGITQSPKYLFRKEGQNVTLSCEQNLNHDAMYWYRQDPGQGLRLIYYSQIVNDFQKGDIAEGYSVSREKKESFPLTVTSAQKNPTAFYLCASSIGRGGNQPQHFGDGTRLSIL.

V gene TRBV30 combines with J gene TRBJ1-2; unclear D gene. The germline V and J ends were trimmed by 8 bases and 0 bases, with 13 bases remaining between them. This CDR3 spans 13 amino acids. Germline CDR1 and CDR2: GTSNPN and SVGIG (reference sequence). CDR3 nucleotides: TGTGCCGGTCACCGGGCTTCTAACTATGGCTACACCTTC. It is translated as CAGHRASNYGYTF.

The chain has TRBV12-3 or TRBV12-4 and TRBJ2-3, with a possible D match to TRBD2 (6 bases). V was trimmed by 5 bases and J by 8 bases, leaving 11 bases between them. This CDR3 comprises 12 residues. The DNA of the CDR3 is TGTGCCAGCAGTGGCTTGGGAGGTACGCAGTATTTT. It codes for CASSGLGGTQYF.

The rearrangement joins TRBV9 to TRBJ2-7; TRBD2 is a possible D gene (6 bases). Trimming removed 4 bases at V and 3 bases at J, with 17 bases between. The CDR3 extends over 15 amino acids. Germline V CDR1 and CDR2: SGDLS, YYNGEE. The CDR3 nucleotides read TGTGCCAGCAGCTCGCGGAGGGAACCTTTCTACGAGCAGTACTTC. Translated: CASSSRREPFYEQYF.

A single count supports this clone. The gene calls are TRBV30 and TRBJ1-4; D may be TRBD1 (5 bases). The V gene lost 0 bases and the J gene lost 0 bases, with 11 bases spanning the gap. Germline V gives CDR1 GTSNPN, CDR2 SVGIG (reference sequence). This CDR3 has 16 amino acids. This chain's CDR3 is CAWSVPGGSTNEKLFF. The DNA for the CDR3 is TGTGCCTGGAGTGTACCCGGGGGTTCAACTAATGAAAAACTGTTTTTT.

The chain uses TRBV5-1 and TRBJ2-1; 7 bases align to TRBD2. The CDR3 has 17 amino acids. The ends lost 4 bases at V and 6 bases at J; junction bases unmatched: 16. The germline CDR1 and CDR2 sequences are SGHRS and YFSETQ. The CDR3 DNA reads as TGCGCCAGCAGCCTAACGCAAAGCGGGGCCTATAGCAATGAGCAGTTCTTC. The encoded protein is CASSLTQSGAYSNEQFF.

CDR3: CARTIRGGIGNEQFF. CDR3 DNA sequence: TGTGCCCGTACGATACGGGGGGGGATAGGAAATGAGCAGTTCTTC. The chain couples TRBV19 to TRBJ2-1, with 8 bases aligning to TRBD2. The V gene's germline CDR1 is LNHDA and CDR2 SQIVND (reference sequence). V lost 11 bases to trimming and J lost 7 bases; unmatched junction nucleotides: 16. CDR3 size: 15 residues.

J is TRBJ1-2 and V is TRBV6-5; D call uncertain. The V end was cut by 10 bases, the J end by 3 bases, with 6 bases between. The CDR3 has 10 residues. Germline V lookup: CDR1 MNHEY, CDR2 SVGAGI. CDR3 sequence reads: CATEDYGYTF. CDR3 bases: TGTGCCACCGAGGACTATGGCTACACCTTC.